One sample yielded the 19 T cell receptor beta chains listed below, sequenced in a study of blood T cell repertoires in COVID-19. Measured with immunoSEQ multiplex PCR; TCRdb has only the in-frame clones, and not every one. The sample has 150,000 to 200,000 clones; around nine tenths are singletons. The specimen sequenced was peripheral blood. The receptor source for this set is a woman in her seventies with COVID-19, enrolled during active disease.

The rearrangement joins TRBV7-3 to TRBJ2-1; 9 nucleotides agree with TRBD2. V lost 4 bases to trimming and J lost 5 bases; unmatched junction nucleotides: 15. The CDR3 is made up of 18 amino acids. Germline-derived CDR1 and CDR2 are SGHTA and FQGTGA. CDR3 residues: CASSSTGAKLAGHNEQFF. For the CDR3, the DNA is TGTGCCAGCAGCTCCACTGGGGCAAAACTAGCGGGCCACAATGAGCAGTTCTTC.

The chain joins TRBV6-6 to TRBJ2-5, with a weak D call TRBD2 (6 bases). Germline loops: CDR1 MNHNY, CDR2 SVGAGI (reference sequence). There are 13 residues in the CDR3. V lost 2 bases, J lost 4 bases, and 8 bases lay in between. The CDR3 loop is CASSYGGGETQYF. Written as DNA, the CDR3 is TGTGCCAGCAGTTACGGGGGAGGAGAGACCCAGTACTTC.

The chain carries TRBV19 and TRBJ2-1, with 14 bases that match TRBD2. V gave up 4 bases and J gave up 12 bases; unmatched junction bases: 5. Germline CDR1 and CDR2: LNHDA and SQIVND (reference sequence). This CDR3 spans 14 amino acids. The CDR3 coding sequence is TGTGCCAGTAGTAAGACTAGCGGGAGGGCGTTGCAGTTCTTC. This gives the protein CASSKTSGRALQFF. Full variable domain (rest looked up from reference TRBV19 and TRBJ2-1): DGGITQSPKYLFRKEGQNVTLSCEQNLNHDAMYWYRQDPGQGLRLIYYSQIVNDFQKGDIAEGYSVSREKKESFPLTVTSAQKNPTAFYLCASSKTSGRALQFFGPGTRLTVL.

The sample holds one count of this clone. This specimen includes other DNA sequences encoding the same CDR3. V is TRBV9 and J is TRBJ2-7; the D gene is possibly TRBD1 (5 bases). Germline CDR1 and CDR2: SGDLS and YYNGEE. Trimming removed 0 bases at V and 1 base at J, with 8 bases between. This CDR3 has 14 amino acids. The CDR3 here is CASSVAGASYEQYF. The DNA for the CDR3 is TGTGCCAGCAGCGTAGCTGGGGCGTCCTACGAGCAGTACTTC.

The chain is built from TRBV30 and TRBJ1-6; D unresolved. CDR1 and CDR2 (germline): GTSNPN, SVGIG (reference sequence). The CDR3 is 16 residues long. The V end was cut by 0 bases, the J end by 3 bases, with 12 bases between. This CDR3 is CAWSVREPLYNSPLHF. The CDR3 nucleotides read TGTGCCTGGAGTGTACGAGAGCCACTCTATAATTCACCCCTCCACTTT.

This chain uses TRBV2 with TRBJ1-2; D might be TRBD1 (6 bases). CDR1 is SNHLY and CDR2 is FYNNEI in the germline V gene. Trimming took off 8 bases at V and 7 bases at J, with 26 bases between the two ends. The CDR3 has 16 amino acids. The CDR3 region has the DNA TGTGCCAGCCGTAGTGGGGCGGACAGTCGCTTTGGTGGCTACACCTTC. Protein sequence: CASRSGADSRFGGYTF.

V and J are TRBV2 and TRBJ2-2; 9 bases fit TRBD2. CDR3 length equals 14 residues. Germline V CDR1 and CDR2: SNHLY, FYNNEI. Trimming removed 8 bases from V and 3 bases from J; junction bases left unmatched: 4. This chain's CDR3 is CASQQREDTGELFF. DNA of the CDR3: TGTGCCAGCCAACAGCGGGAGGACACCGGGGAGCTGTTTTTT.

This chain joins TRBV7-9 and TRBJ1-6, with D possibly matching TRBD1 (5 bases). The CDR3 has 14 amino acids. Germline V gene data show CDR1 as SEHNR and CDR2 as FQNEAQ (reference sequence). Trimming removed 3 bases from V and 7 bases from J, with 10 bases in between. The DNA for the CDR3 is TGTGCCAGCAGCTTTAGGCAGGGAAATTCACCCCTCCACTTT. Translated, it gives CASSFRQGNSPLHF.

The rearrangement joins TRBV14 to TRBJ2-7, with TRBD2 identical over 11 bases. The CDR3 runs to 15 residues. J was trimmed by 2 bases and V by 4 bases; bases with no gene match: 4. Germline V CDR1 and CDR2: SGHDN, FVKESK. The CDR3 nucleotides are TGTGCCAGCAGCCCCATAGCGGGAGGGCCCTACGAGCAGTACTTC. Protein: CASSPIAGGPYEQYF.

V is TRBV3-1 (or the pseudogene TRBV3-2) and J is TRBJ2-1; TRBD2 agrees at 9 bases. CDR3 length: 15 residues. J was trimmed by 7 bases and V by 3 bases; bases with no gene match: 7. CDR1 LGHDT and CDR2 YNNKEL come from the germline V gene (reference sequence). CDR3: CASSQNSGSLNEQFF. The CDR3 coding sequence is TGTGCCAGCAGCCAGAATAGCGGGAGTTTGAATGAGCAGTTCTTC.

The genes are TRBV2 and TRBJ2-7, with 9 bases lining up with TRBD2. Trimming took 5 bases from V and 5 from J; bases not matched to a gene: 13. The CDR3 sequence is 16 residues long. CDR1 is SNHLY, CDR2 FYNNEI, per germline. The CDR3 region has the DNA TGTGCCAGCAGTCATCTTAGCGGGAGTTCAAGGGACGAGCAGTACTTC. It translates to CASSHLSGSSRDEQYF. The full variable domain, rest sourced from reference TRBV2 and TRBJ2-7, is EPEVTQTPSHQVTQMGQEVILRCVPISNHLYFYWYRQILGQKVEFLVSFYNNEISEKSEIFDDQFSVERPDGSNFTLKIRSTKLEDSAMYFCASSHLSGSSRDEQYFGPGTRLTVT.

This chain links TRBV5-4 with TRBJ2-2; 7 bases line up with TRBD2. Per germline, CDR1 SGHNT and CDR2 YYREEE (reference sequence). CDR3 length: 14 amino acids. The V and J ends lost 2 bases and 5 bases, in that order; junction bases with no gene match: 3. CDR3 bases: TGTGCCAGCAGCTTAGCGGGAAGGACCGGGGAGCTGTTTTTT. This translates into CASSLAGRTGELFF.

The V gene is TRBV19, the J gene TRBJ1-1; 7 bases map to TRBD1. This CDR3 contains 15 residues. After removal of 6 bases from V and 1 base from J, the junction contained 8 bases not matched to a gene. CDR1 LNHDA and CDR2 SQIVND come from the germline V gene (reference sequence). Here the CDR3 reads CASSRQGWANTEAFF. CDR3 nucleotides: TGTGCCAGTAGCCGACAGGGATGGGCGAACACTGAAGCTTTCTTT.

The V gene is TRBV7-9, the J gene TRBJ2-7, with a possible D match to TRBD2 (5 bases). The CDR3 length is 15 residues. Trimming removed 5 bases from V and 4 bases from J, with 18 bases in between. Germline V lookup: CDR1 SEHNR, CDR2 FQNEAQ (reference sequence). CDR3 coding DNA: TGTGCCAGCAGCCGCAGCGGTGCCGGGATATACGAGCAGTACTTC. Protein: CASSRSGAGIYEQYF.

This chain connects TRBV5-1 to TRBJ2-1; 7 nucleotides agree with TRBD2. CDR1 SGHRS and CDR2 YFSETQ come from the germline V gene. The length of the CDR3 is 15 residues. The J segment lost 6 bases and the V segment lost 4 bases, leaving 10 bases of the junction unmatched. Written as DNA, the CDR3 is TGCGCCAGCAGCCGTGGAGTGCTAGCGGCCAATGAGCAGTTCTTC. Its protein is CASSRGVLAANEQFF.

This clone has just one count. The rearrangement uses TRBV24-1 and TRBJ2-3; the D gene is possibly TRBD1 (6 bases). Trimming took off 0 bases at V and 5 bases at J, with 11 bases between the two ends. Germline lookup yields CDR1 KGHDR and CDR2 SFDVKD. CDR3 size: 15 residues. The CDR3 bases are TGTGCCACCAGTGATTTGCATAGCAGGGGAGATACGCAGTATTTT. It translates to CATSDLHSRGDTQYF.

This chain uses TRBV10-2 with TRBJ2-2; 13 bases line up with TRBD2. CDR3 length equals 16 residues. The trim removed 5 bases at V and 7 bases at J, leaving 7 bases unmatched. The germline V gene has CDR1 WSHSY and CDR2 SAAADI. The CDR3 sequence: CASSRTSGSGNGELFF. DNA for the CDR3: TGCGCCAGCAGTAGGACTAGCGGGAGTGGTAACGGGGAGCTGTTTTTT.

This chain links TRBV28 with TRBJ1-4; the match to TRBD1 covers 8 bases. V lost 6 bases and J lost 4; bases outside the gene matches: 10. Germline V lookup: CDR1 MDHEN, CDR2 SYDVKM. This CDR3 contains 16 residues. CDR3 sequence (DNA): TGTGCCAGCAGATCACTTCGGACAGGGAGTAATGAAAAACTGTTTTTT. This sequence encodes CASRSLRTGSNEKLFF.

The chain employs TRBV2 and TRBJ1-6; 9 nucleotides align to TRBD1. The V gene's germline CDR1 is SNHLY and CDR2 FYNNEI. Trimming cost V 6 bases and J 7 bases; bases outside gene matches: 7. The length of the CDR3 is 15 residues. The DNA for the CDR3 is TGTGCCAGCAGCCCACAGGGGGCAGGGAATTCACCCCTCCACTTT. It specifies CASSPQGAGNSPLHF.